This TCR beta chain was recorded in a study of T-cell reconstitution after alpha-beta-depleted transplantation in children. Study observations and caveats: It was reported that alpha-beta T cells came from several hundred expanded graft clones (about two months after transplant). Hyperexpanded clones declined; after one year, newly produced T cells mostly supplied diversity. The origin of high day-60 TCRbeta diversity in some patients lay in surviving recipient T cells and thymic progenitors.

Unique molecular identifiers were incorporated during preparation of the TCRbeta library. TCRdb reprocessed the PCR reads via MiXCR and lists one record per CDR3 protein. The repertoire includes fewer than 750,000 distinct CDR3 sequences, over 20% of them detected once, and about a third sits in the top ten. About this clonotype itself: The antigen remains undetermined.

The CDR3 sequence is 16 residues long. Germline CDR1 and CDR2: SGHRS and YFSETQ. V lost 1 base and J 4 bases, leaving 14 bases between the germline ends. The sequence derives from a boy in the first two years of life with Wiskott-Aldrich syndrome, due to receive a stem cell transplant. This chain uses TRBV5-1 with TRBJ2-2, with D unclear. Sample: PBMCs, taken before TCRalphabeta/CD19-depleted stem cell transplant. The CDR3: CASSLFGGFGTGELFF. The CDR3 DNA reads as TGCGCCAGCAGCTTGTTTGGTGGGTTTGGCACCGGGGAGCTGTTTTTT.